This TCR beta chain was sequenced for a study of long-term antiretroviral therapy in people with HIV. Trimming shortened V by 3 bases and J by 2 bases, and 11 bases separated the two germline ends. Per germline, CDR1 MNHNS and CDR2 SASEGT. This CDR3 has 14 amino acids. Whole-study findings and limits: When set beside controls, HIV repertoires had CDR3 length ranges that were narrower. With ART, diversity went up but was still lower than in transplant donor controls. Participants lacked recorded data on ART adherence, viral resistance or therapy changes.

On this clone itself: The antigen remains undetermined.

At the survey level, the v3.0 immunoSEQ assay was run. Sequencing set out to capture about 40,000-50,000 T-cell genomes per sample. The protocol was immunoSEQ multiplex PCR, while the TCRdb copy is restricted to in-frame clones and leaves out a portion. The sample includes tens of thousands of clones, approximately 76% seen only once; the top ten take roughly 12%. The receptor's source is a woman aged 40 to 50 with HIV. The specimen comprised unsorted PBMCs, sampled 1.1 years before starting antiretroviral therapy. The gene calls are TRBV6-1 and TRBJ2-7, with D perhaps matching TRBD2 (6 bases). CDR3: CASSDRSGPYEQYF. For the CDR3, the DNA is TGTGCCAGCAGTGATAGAAGCGGGCCCTACGAGCAGTACTTC.